The T cell receptor beta chain under discussion was sequenced for a study of early T cells in non-severe SARS-CoV-2 infection. As for the study in general: RNA in bulk from unsorted whole blood was sequenced, and chains were unpaired.

The TCR library protocol was used to attach unique molecular identifiers. These identifiers were attached to individual cDNA molecules. MiXCR was run by TCRdb on the 5' RACE reads, yielding one entry per CDR3 protein. The table has approximately 30,000 distinct CDR3 sequences, roughly 3.9% seen once. This clonotype was observed many times. The CDR3 covers 15 residues. CDR1 KGHDR and CDR2 SFDVKD come from the germline V gene. Trimming shortened V by 3 bases and J by 6 bases, and 16 bases separated the two germline ends. The specimen was whole blood. The V gene is TRBV24-1, the J gene TRBJ2-5, with a weak D call TRBD1 (6 bases). The source of this sequence is an adult who was a healthcare worker with PCR-confirmed SARS-CoV-2 infection or an uninfected control (not recorded which). The CDR3 DNA sequence: TGTGCCACCAGTGATCTGACAGGATCGTCACAGACCCAGTACTTC. This gives the protein CATSDLTGSSQTQYF.